One and the same sample provided the 24 T cell receptor beta chains below, sequenced in a study of graft-versus-host responses after intestinal transplantation. The antigens of these receptors remain unknown. Data came from immunoSEQ multiplex PCR; TCRdb stores just in-frame clones and leaves some out. The table records over 85,000 clones, 90% to 95% of them present only once. Source: unstimulated CD4+ T cells sorted from spleen or lymph node cells, taken before transplant. The receptors come from a human donor who was the organ donor for an intestinal transplant.

CDR3 coding DNA: TGTGCCAGCAGTTTTGCAGGGGGCGTAATAGGCAATCAGCCCCAGCATTTT. It codes for CASSFAGGVIGNQPQHF. The chain couples TRBV27 to TRBJ1-5; 8 positions agree with TRBD1. The CDR3 extends over 17 amino acids. Trimming cost V 3 bases and J 2 bases; bases outside gene matches: 9. Germline CDR1 and CDR2: MNHEY and SMNVEV (reference sequence).

The CDR3 bases are TGCGCCAGCAGCCAAGAGCCAGCGGGGGCGCTCAGGAATACGCAGTATTTT. Its translation: CASSQEPAGALRNTQYF. The rearrangement joins TRBV4-1 to TRBJ2-3, with 8 bases fitting TRBD2. This CDR3 is 17 amino acids long. V shed 0 bases, J shed 7 bases, and the junction held 12 bases outside the gene matches. CDR1 is MGHRA, CDR2 YSYEKL, per germline.

The genes are TRBV25-1 and TRBJ1-1; D remains unclear. V lost 2 bases, J lost 5 bases, and 9 bases lay in between. In germline, CDR1 is MGHDK, CDR2 SYGVNS. The CDR3 extends over 13 amino acids. For the CDR3, the DNA is TGTGCCAGCAGTGAAAAGGGAGGAACTGAAGCTTTCTTT. It is translated as CASSEKGGTEAFF.

The chain is built from TRBV7-3 and TRBJ1-1, with D possibly being TRBD1 (6 bases). The CDR3 has 14 amino acids. Per germline, CDR1 SGHTA and CDR2 FQGTGA. The ends were cut back, 5 bases at V and 1 base at J, with 11 bases in the middle. The CDR3 here is CASSPGQSNTEAFF. For the CDR3, the DNA is TGTGCCAGCAGCCCCGGACAGTCGAACACTGAAGCTTTCTTT.

In nucleotides, the CDR3 is TGCGCCAGCAGCTCGGCTAGCGGGGGGGCCGATGAGCAGTTCTTC. Protein: CASSSASGGADEQFF. The V gene is TRBV5-1, the J gene TRBJ2-1; TRBD2 matches 12 bases. CDR3 size: 15 residues. CDR1 and CDR2 (germline): SGHRS, YFSETQ. The junction had 6 bases not matched to a gene; V was cut back by 3 bases and J by 8 bases.

This chain uses TRBV15 with TRBJ2-5, with 11 nucleotides matching TRBD2. The V and J ends lost 3 bases and 5 bases, in that order; junction bases with no gene match: 5. Per germline, CDR1 LNHNV and CDR2 YYDKDF (reference sequence). The CDR3 runs to 15 residues. CDR3 nucleotides: TGTGCCACCAGCAGCTACATAGCGGGGGGGGAGACCCAGTACTTC. This gives the protein CATSSYIAGGETQYF. Complete variable domain (other parts from reference TRBV15 and TRBJ2-5): DAMVIQNPRYQVTQFGKPVTLSCSQTLNHNVMYWYQQKSSQAPKLLFHYYDKDFNNEADTPDNFQSRRPNTSFCFLDIRSPGLGDTAMYLCATSSYIAGGETQYFGPGTRLLVL.

The rearrangement links TRBV18 to TRBJ2-3; D gene unclear. V lost 3 bases to trimming and J lost 0 bases, with 7 bases between them. The CDR3 is 14 residues long. CDR1 KGHSH and CDR2 LQKENI come from the germline V gene. CDR3 coding DNA: TGTGCCAGCTCACCGGGCGCTAGCACAGATACGCAGTATTTT. This codes for CASSPGASTDTQYF.

The chain combines TRBV4-3 with TRBJ2-1, with a possible D match to TRBD1 (5 bases). Trimming removed 0 bases at V and 2 bases at J, with 11 bases between. The CDR3 has 16 residues. Germline CDR1 LGHNA, CDR2 YSLEER. CDR3 region: CASSQEAGWPYNEQFF. The CDR3 nucleotides read TGCGCCAGCAGCCAAGAAGCAGGGTGGCCCTACAATGAGCAGTTCTTC.

The gene calls are TRBV30 and TRBJ1-5; TRBD1 aligns across 7 bases. Germline lookup yields CDR1 GTSNPN and CDR2 SVGIG (reference sequence). This CDR3 spans 13 amino acids. Unmatched junction bases numbered 8, after V lost 7 bases and J lost 5 bases. The CDR3 region is CAFSQGWDQPQHF. CDR3 DNA: TGTGCCTTTTCACAGGGGTGGGATCAGCCCCAGCATTTT. Filled out from reference TRBV30 and TRBJ1-5, the complete variable domain reads SQTIHQWPATLVQPVGSPLSLECTVEGTSNPNLYWYRQAAGRGLQLLFYSVGIGQISSEVPQNLSASRPQDRQFILSSKKLLLSDSGFYLCAFSQGWDQPQHFGDGTRLSIL.

V gene TRBV4-1 combines with J gene TRBJ1-5; TRBD1 matches at 8 bases. V was pared by 3 bases and J by 6 bases, with 4 bases of the junction left unmatched. Germline V gene lookup returns CDR1 MGHRA and CDR2 YSYEKL. The CDR3 has 14 amino acids. The CDR3 DNA reads as TGCGCCAGCAGCCAGGGACAGGTGAGTCAGCCCCAGCATTTT. Its protein is CASSQGQVSQPQHF.

The chain links TRBV10-3 to TRBJ2-7; 10 bases align to TRBD1. The germline V gene encodes CDR1 ENHRY and CDR2 SYGVKD. With V trimmed by 2 bases and J by 4 bases, 2 bases remained unmatched. The CDR3 is 14 residues long. DNA for the CDR3: TGTGCCATCAGTGAGCGACAGGGGGCGTACGAGCAGTACTTC. This encodes CAISERQGAYEQYF.

V gene TRBV18 combines with J gene TRBJ2-3, with D unresolved. The CDR3 sequence is 16 residues long. Trimming took off 2 bases at V and 0 bases at J, with 12 bases between the two ends. Per germline, CDR1 KGHSH and CDR2 LQKENI. The CDR3 DNA reads as TGTGCCAGCTCACCAGGGCTATTAACTAGCACAGATACGCAGTATTTT. Its protein is CASSPGLLTSTDTQYF. Full variable domain (missing parts from reference TRBV18 and TRBJ2-3): NAGVMQNPRHLVRRRGQEARLRCSPMKGHSHVYWYRQLPEEGLKFMVYLQKENIIDESGMPKERFSAEFPKEGPSILRIQQVVRGDSAAYFCASSPGLLTSTDTQYFGPGTRLTVL.

This clone was recorded only once. The rearrangement uses TRBV4-3 and TRBJ1-2; TRBD1 matches 10 bases. The V gene end was trimmed by 4 bases and the J gene end by 5 bases; junction bases not matched to a gene: 13. This CDR3 region has 17 residues. Germline CDR1 reads LGHNA; CDR2 reads YSLEER. In nucleotides, the CDR3 is TGCGCCAGCAGCCTACGACAGGGGGCAGGGTCTGGTTATGGCTACACCTTC. The encoded protein is CASSLRQGAGSGYGYTF.

V and J are TRBV5-1 and TRBJ2-7; 11 bases agree with TRBD1. The CDR3 is 16 residues long. The V gene's germline CDR1 is SGHRS and CDR2 YFSETQ. Trimming removed 0 bases from V and 6 bases from J; junction bases left unmatched: 8. For the CDR3, the DNA is TGCGCCAGCAGCTTGGGGACCCGGGACAGGGGGAGCGAGCAGTACTTC. This gives the protein CASSLGTRDRGSEQYF.

The V and J genes are TRBV6-1 and TRBJ2-5; TRBD2 might be the D (5 bases). This CDR3 is 14 amino acids long. V was trimmed by 4 bases and J by 1 base, leaving 10 bases between them. Germline values: CDR1 MNHNS, CDR2 SASEGT. CDR3 coding DNA: TGTGCCAGCAGTGGACTAAGGTTCCAAGAGACCCAGTACTTC. Translating it yields CASSGLRFQETQYF.

The rearrangement links TRBV20-1 to TRBJ2-1; D possibly corresponds to TRBD2 (7 bases). The length of the CDR3 is 11 residues. Germline V gene data show CDR1 as DFQATT and CDR2 as SNEGSKA (reference sequence). V lost 4 bases and J lost 8, with 9 bases in between. In DNA form, the CDR3 reads TGCAGTGCTAACGGGGGGCATGAGCAGTTCTTC. Translated, it gives CSANGGHEQFF.

J is TRBJ2-6 and V is TRBV12-5; possible D gene TRBD1, 6 bases. This CDR3 is 17 amino acids long. CDR1 is LGHNT, CDR2 FRNRAP, per germline. V shed 0 bases and J shed 0 bases, with 9 bases lying between them. The CDR3 region is CASGLVQGSSGANVLTF. In nucleotides, the CDR3 is TGTGCTAGTGGTTTGGTACAGGGCTCCTCTGGGGCCAACGTCCTGACTTTC.

The chain carries TRBV7-2 and TRBJ2-7; 10 bases map to TRBD1. CDR1 and CDR2 (germline): SGHTA, FQGNSA. The CDR3 loop spans 12 amino acids. J gave up 6 bases and V 10 bases, and 6 bases lay outside the gene matches. The CDR3 loop reads CATGQGGFEQYF. The CDR3 nucleotides read TGTGCCACTGGACAGGGGGGTTTCGAGCAGTACTTC.

V is TRBV7-2 and J is TRBJ1-2; D uncertain. Germline CDR1 and CDR2: SGHTA and FQGNSA. V lost 3 bases, J lost 4 bases, and 9 bases lay in between. The CDR3 runs to 13 residues. The CDR3 DNA sequence: TGTGCCAGCAGCTTTGAGGAAGGCTATGGCTACACCTTC. Its translation: CASSFEEGYGYTF.

Only one count was recorded for this clone. The chain combines TRBV5-8 with TRBJ1-1, with TRBD1 as a possible D gene (6 bases). The CDR3 is 15 amino acids. With 4 bases removed from V and 0 bases from J, the gap between germline ends came to 13 bases. Looked up from germline, CDR1 is SGHTS and CDR2 is YDEGEE. In nucleotides, the CDR3 is TGTGCCAGCAGCCGGCAGGGGCAGCTGAACACTGAAGCTTTCTTT. Encoded protein: CASSRQGQLNTEAFF.

This rearrangement joins TRBV5-1 to TRBJ1-5; 7 bases agree with TRBD1. Germline values: CDR1 SGHRS, CDR2 YFSETQ. J gave up 10 bases and V 4 bases, and 8 bases lay outside the gene matches. This CDR3 comprises 13 residues. The CDR3 here is CASSRQGPVPQHF. The CDR3 DNA follows: TGCGCCAGCAGCAGACAGGGACCGGTCCCCCAGCATTTT.

This chain connects TRBV9 to TRBJ1-2; 8 bases align to TRBD1. Germline V gives CDR1 SGDLS, CDR2 YYNGEE. Germline trimming cut 0 bases from V and 7 bases from J; bases unmatched to any gene: 8. The CDR3 is 15 amino acids. The CDR3 region has the DNA TGTGCCAGCAGCGTAGGCCACAGGGGGTCGGGTGGCTACACCTTC. It is translated as CASSVGHRGSGGYTF.

This chain links TRBV7-3 with TRBJ1-1; tentative D call: TRBD1 (5 bases). V was pared by 5 bases and J by 5 bases, with 12 bases between. This CDR3 has 13 residues. CDR1 and CDR2 (germline): SGHTA, FQGTGA. Written as DNA, the CDR3 is TGTGCCAGCAGCCTAGAGGGGAGGACTGAAGCTTTCTTT. This encodes CASSLEGRTEAFF.

V is TRBV29-1 and J is TRBJ2-2; 8 nucleotides agree with TRBD2. Germline-derived CDR1 and CDR2 are SQVTM and ANQGSEA. The CDR3 is 17 amino acids. V gave up 4 bases and J gave up 3 bases; unmatched junction bases: 13. In DNA, the CDR3 is TGCAGCGTTGGAGCCGGAGGGCTAGCGGGTCACACCGGGGAGCTGTTTTTT. It is translated as CSVGAGGLAGHTGELFF.